This T cell receptor (beta chain) was found in a study of T cell changes during pregnancy in multiple sclerosis. Using immunoSEQ multiplex PCR, the repertoire was profiled, and TCRdb retains in-frame clones only, with some absent. The sample has approximately 100,000 clones, roughly nine tenths seen once. Per the germline V gene, CDR1 is SNHLY and CDR2 is FYNNEI. Trimming shortened V by 8 bases and J by 4 bases, and 11 bases separated the two germline ends. The CDR3 is 12 residues long. The source of this sequence is a female donor with multiple sclerosis, enrolled in a pregnancy study. The sequencing used peripheral blood, collected in the second trimester of pregnancy. The rearrangement links TRBV2 to TRBJ2-5; weak D call: TRBD2 (5 bases). The CDR3 sequence is CASEGRVETQYF. The CDR3, as DNA: TGTGCCAGCGAGGGTAGGGTAGAGACCCAGTACTTC.